Listed here are 5 T cell receptor beta chains from one sample, sequenced in a study of blood T cell repertoires in COVID-19. TCRdb's table, derived via immunoSEQ multiplex PCR, lists solely in-frame clones and lacks some. The sample shows 350,000 to 450,000 clones, around 90% of them seen only once. Sequencing used peripheral blood. Source of these receptors: a middle-aged man with acute or convalescent COVID-19.

The genes are TRBV19 and TRBJ1-1; 7 bases align to TRBD1. Germline CDR1 is LNHDA and CDR2 is SQIVND (reference sequence). The V gene end was trimmed by 6 bases and the J gene end by 1 base; junction bases not matched to a gene: 11. The CDR3 sequence is 16 residues long. The DNA of the CDR3 is TGTGCCAGTAGCCACATACCGGGACAGAGGAACACTGAAGCTTTCTTT. Translated, it gives CASSHIPGQRNTEAFF.

This clone was seen a handful of times. The genes are TRBV28 and TRBJ1-5; D not resolved. The CDR3 contains 12 residues. Germline values: CDR1 MDHEN, CDR2 SYDVKM. V was shortened by 9 bases and J by 4 bases, with 10 bases between the two germline ends. The CDR3 DNA follows: TGTGCCAGTTCGTTTCTGAATCAGCCCCAGCATTTT. Its translation is CASSFLNQPQHF.

V and J are TRBV2 and TRBJ1-6; D gene unclear. CDR3 length: 12 residues. The germline V gene has CDR1 SNHLY and CDR2 FYNNEI. V was cut by 4 bases and J by 8 bases, with 6 bases left in between. For the CDR3, the DNA is TGTGCCAGCAGTGCAGAGGATTCACCCCTCCACTTT. Translated: CASSAEDSPLHF.

The chain couples TRBV19 to TRBJ1-5; the D gene is possibly TRBD1 (5 bases). This CDR3 spans 15 amino acids. Germline V CDR1 and CDR2: LNHDA, SQIVND (reference sequence). Trimming stripped 5 bases from V and 8 bases from J, with 19 bases between. Here the CDR3 reads CASSSQGRGSEPQHF. Here the CDR3 DNA reads TGTGCCAGTAGTTCCCAGGGACGGGGGTCGGAGCCCCAGCATTTT.

As regards this clone: One end of the junction does not line up with germline, which may come from a read error. This sequence joins TRBV7-7 and TRBJ2-7; the match to TRBD2 covers 7 bases. This CDR3 region has 15 residues. Germline values: CDR1 SSHAT, CDR2 FNYEAQ (reference sequence). Here the CDR3 DNA reads TGTGCTAGCAGCCCCAGCCCGTCTGGGGAGGGCGAGCAGTACTTC. It encodes CASSPSPSGEGEQYF.